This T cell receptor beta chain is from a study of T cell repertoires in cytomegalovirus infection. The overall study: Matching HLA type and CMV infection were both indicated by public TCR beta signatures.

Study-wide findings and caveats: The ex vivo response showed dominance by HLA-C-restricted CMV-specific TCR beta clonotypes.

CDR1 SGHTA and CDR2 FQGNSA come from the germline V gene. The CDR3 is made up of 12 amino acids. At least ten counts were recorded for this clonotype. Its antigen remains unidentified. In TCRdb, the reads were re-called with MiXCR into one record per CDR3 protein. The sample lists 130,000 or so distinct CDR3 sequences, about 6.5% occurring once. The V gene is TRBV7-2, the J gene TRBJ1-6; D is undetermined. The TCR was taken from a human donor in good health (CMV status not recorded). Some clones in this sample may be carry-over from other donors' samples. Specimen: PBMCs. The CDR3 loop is CGSGTPNSPLHF. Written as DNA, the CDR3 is TGTGGGTCGGGAACACCAAATTCACCCCTCCACTTT.